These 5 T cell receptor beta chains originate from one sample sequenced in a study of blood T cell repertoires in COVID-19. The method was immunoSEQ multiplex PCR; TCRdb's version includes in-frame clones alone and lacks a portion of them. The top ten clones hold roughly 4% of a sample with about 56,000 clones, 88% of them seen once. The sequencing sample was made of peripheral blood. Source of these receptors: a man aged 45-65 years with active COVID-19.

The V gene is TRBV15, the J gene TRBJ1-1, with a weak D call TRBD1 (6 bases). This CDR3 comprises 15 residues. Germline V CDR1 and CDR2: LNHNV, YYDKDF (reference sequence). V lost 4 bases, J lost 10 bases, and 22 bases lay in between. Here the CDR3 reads CATSKDSLTSGRAFF. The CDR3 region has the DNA TGTGCCACCAGCAAGGACAGCCTCACGAGTGGTAGAGCTTTCTTT.

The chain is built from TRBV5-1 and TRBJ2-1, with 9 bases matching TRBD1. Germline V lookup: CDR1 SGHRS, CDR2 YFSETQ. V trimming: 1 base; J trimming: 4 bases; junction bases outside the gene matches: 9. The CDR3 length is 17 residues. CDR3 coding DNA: TGCGCCAGCAGCTTGTCTCCCGGACAGGGGCGGTACAATGAGCAGTTCTTC. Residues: CASSLSPGQGRYNEQFF.

The CDR3: CASSSKPREQYF. The DNA of the CDR3 is TGTGCCAGCAGCTCAAAACCGAGGGAGCAGTACTTC. The J gene is TRBJ2-7, the V gene TRBV7-2; D gene ambiguous. Germline V CDR1 and CDR2: SGHTA, FQGNSA. This CDR3 comprises 12 residues. V was trimmed by 4 bases and J by 7 bases, leaving 11 bases between them.

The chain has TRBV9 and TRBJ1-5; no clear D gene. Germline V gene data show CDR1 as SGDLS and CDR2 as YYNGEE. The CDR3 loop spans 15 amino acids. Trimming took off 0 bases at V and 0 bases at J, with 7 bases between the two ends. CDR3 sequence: CASSVDSYSNQPQHF. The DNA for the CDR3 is TGTGCCAGCAGCGTAGACTCGTATAGCAATCAGCCCCAGCATTTT.

The CDR3 protein is CASSIFKSTGSNSPLHF. DNA for the CDR3: TGTGCCAGTAGTATTTTTAAATCGACAGGATCTAATTCACCCCTCCACTTT. This chain uses TRBV19 with TRBJ1-6, with D maybe TRBD1 (6 bases). This CDR3 is built from 17 residues. V was pared by 3 bases and J by 6 bases, with 18 bases between. Looked up from germline, CDR1 is LNHDA and CDR2 is SQIVND (reference sequence).